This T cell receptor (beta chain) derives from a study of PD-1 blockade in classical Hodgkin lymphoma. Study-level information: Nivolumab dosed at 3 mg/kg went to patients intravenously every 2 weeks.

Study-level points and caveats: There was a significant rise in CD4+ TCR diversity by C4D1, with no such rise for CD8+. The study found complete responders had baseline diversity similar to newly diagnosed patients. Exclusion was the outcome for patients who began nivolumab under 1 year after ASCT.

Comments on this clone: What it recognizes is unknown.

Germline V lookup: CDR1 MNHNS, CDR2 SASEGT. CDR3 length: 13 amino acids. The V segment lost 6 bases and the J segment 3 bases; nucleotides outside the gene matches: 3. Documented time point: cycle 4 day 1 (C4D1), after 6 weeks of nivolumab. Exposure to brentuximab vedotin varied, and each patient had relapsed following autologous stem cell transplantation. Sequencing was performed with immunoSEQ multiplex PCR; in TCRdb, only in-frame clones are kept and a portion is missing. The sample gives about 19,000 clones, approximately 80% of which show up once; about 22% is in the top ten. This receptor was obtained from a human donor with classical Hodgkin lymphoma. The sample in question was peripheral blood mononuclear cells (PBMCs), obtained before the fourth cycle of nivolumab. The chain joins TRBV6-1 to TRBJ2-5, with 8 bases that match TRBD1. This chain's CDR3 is CASRRTGKETQYF. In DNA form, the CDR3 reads TGTGCCAGCAGAAGGACAGGGAAAGAGACCCAGTACTTC.